This T cell receptor beta chain was observed in a study of T cells in narcolepsy. Study-wide points: Healthy controls reportedly lacked the autoreactive clonotypes serially found in patients' blood.

The CDR3 spans 13 residues. V was pared by 4 bases and J by 4 bases, with 1 base of the junction left unmatched. Looked up from germline, CDR1 is SGHTA and CDR2 is FQGNSA. Some clones are missing from TCRdb's copy, which holds only in-frame ones; the method was immunoSEQ multiplex PCR. The data show fewer than 40,000 clones, around 75% seen once. In the case of this clone: Its antigen remains unknown.

Sequenced material: CD45RA- memory CD4+ T cells from PBMCs. The receptor was derived from a human donor with narcolepsy. This chain links TRBV7-2 with TRBJ1-5; 7 bases match TRBD1. CDR3 coding DNA: TGTGCCAGCAGCTACAGGGGTAATCAGCCCCAGCATTTT. It specifies CASSYRGNQPQHF.